The 32 T cell receptor beta chains in this list originate from one sample, sequenced in a study of cytomegalovirus exposure and HLA in healthy donors (TCRdb year 2017). The library was produced with the immunoSEQ multiplex PCR assay. For the multiplex PCR, a mixture combining 60 forward primers for TCR Vbeta segments and 13 reverse primers for TCR Jbeta segments was used. TCRdb took this table from immuneACCESS and kept in-frame rearrangements with V and J called. Such tables lack part of the clones; where checked against another copy, unresolved V genes explain under half of the gap, and the rest is unexplained. For this sample the table gives 40,000 to 55,000 clones, of which around 81% were detected only once. Approximately 2.5% of the sample lies in the top ten. Sequencing used PBMCs. Receptors originate from a boy younger than 18 in good health and CMV-seropositive.

The sample holds a few counts of this clone. The CDR3 sequence is CASNPTGTTYNEQFF. In DNA form, the CDR3 reads TGTGCCAGTAACCCAACAGGGACGACCTACAATGAGCAGTTCTTC. V usage is TRBV19 and J usage is TRBJ2-1; tentatively, D is TRBD1 (6 bases). Trimming stripped 7 bases from V and 2 bases from J, with 15 bases between. In germline, CDR1 is LNHDA, CDR2 SQIVND (reference sequence). The CDR3 extends over 15 amino acids.

This CDR3 reads CASSPGFEGDTQYF. In nucleotides, the CDR3 is TGCGCCAGCAGCCCAGGATTCGAGGGAGATACGCAGTATTTT. The gene calls are TRBV5-1 and TRBJ2-3, with a tentative D call TRBD2 (5 bases). Germline V lookup: CDR1 SGHRS, CDR2 YFSETQ. This CDR3 has 14 residues. V was clipped by 4 bases and J by 5 bases, with 14 bases between them.

In DNA, the CDR3 is TGTGCCAGCAGCTTTGGAGGGCCTGAAAAACTGTTTTTT. Its translation is CASSFGGPEKLFF. The genes are TRBV7-9 and TRBJ1-4; D unclear. Trimming cost V 3 bases and J 7 bases, with 9 bases left between them. CDR3 length: 13 amino acids. The germline CDR1 and CDR2 sequences are SEHNR and FQNEAQ (reference sequence).

The chain employs TRBV2 and TRBJ2-4; a possible D gene is TRBD1 (5 bases). The V end was cut by 4 bases, the J end by 8 bases, with 15 bases between. Germline CDR1 reads SNHLY; CDR2 reads FYNNEI. CDR3 length: 14 residues. The DNA for the CDR3 is TGTGCCAGCAGTGTTGGCTTGGGGCTGGACATTCAGTACTTC. Protein: CASSVGLGLDIQYF. Filled out from reference TRBV2 and TRBJ2-4, the complete variable domain reads EPEVTQTPSHQVTQMGQEVILRCVPISNHLYFYWYRQILGQKVEFLVSFYNNEISEKSEIFDDQFSVERPDGSNFTLKIRSTKLEDSAMYFCASSVGLGLDIQYFGAGTRLSVL.

This chain links TRBV7-9 with TRBJ1-4, with D hard to call. Germline values: CDR1 SEHNR, CDR2 FQNEAQ (reference sequence). V gave up 5 bases and J gave up 8 bases, with 15 bases separating them. The CDR3 is made up of 14 amino acids. The CDR3 loop is CASSPGRGGEKLFF. As DNA, the CDR3 is TGTGCCAGCAGCCCCGGTCGGGGAGGGGAAAAACTGTTTTTT.

Concerning this clone: One end of the junction fails to match germline, which may point to a read error. The chain uses TRBV5-5 and TRBJ1-2, with D possibly TRBD1 on 5 matching bases. Germline V gene sequence: CDR1 SGHKS, CDR2 YYEKEE (reference sequence). This CDR3 is 16 amino acids long. The CDR3 DNA reads TGTGCCAGCAGCTTCCGCCCCCGACAGATTAACTATGGCCACACCTTC. This translates into CASSFRPRQINYGHTF.

The chain employs TRBV18 and TRBJ2-1; possible D gene TRBD2, 5 bases. The CDR3 extends over 14 amino acids. Germline V gene lookup returns CDR1 KGHSH and CDR2 LQKENI. V was cut by 4 bases and J by 7 bases, with 14 bases left in between. The CDR3 is CASSQDYGENEQFF. The CDR3 region has the DNA TGTGCCAGCTCACAAGACTACGGGGAAAATGAGCAGTTCTTC.

V is TRBV6-1 and J is TRBJ1-1; 7 positions agree with TRBD1. Germline CDR1 is MNHNS and CDR2 is SASEGT. The length of the CDR3 is 13 residues. Germline trimming cut 5 bases from V and 3 bases from J; bases unmatched to any gene: 3. In DNA form, the CDR3 reads TGTGCCAGCAGTCCCACAGGGGACACTGAAGCTTTCTTT. Its protein is CASSPTGDTEAFF.

The rearrangement joins TRBV19 to TRBJ1-1; 7 nucleotides align to TRBD1. With V trimmed by 6 bases and J by 1 base, 8 bases remained unmatched. Germline V gives CDR1 LNHDA, CDR2 SQIVND (reference sequence). The CDR3 covers 15 residues. For the CDR3, the DNA is TGTGCCAGTAGAAGTTACAGGGGCGAGAACACTGAAGCTTTCTTT. It codes for CASRSYRGENTEAFF.

The chain combines TRBV6-6 with TRBJ2-2; 9 positions agree with TRBD2. The CDR3 runs 14 residues. Unmatched junction bases numbered 5, after V lost 11 bases and J lost 1 base. Germline loops: CDR1 MNHNY, CDR2 SVGAGI (reference sequence). The CDR3 here is CAADSGGNTGELFF. In DNA form, the CDR3 reads TGTGCCGCCGATAGCGGGGGGAACACCGGGGAGCTGTTTTTT.

The V call is TRBV11-2, the J call TRBJ2-3; no definite D call. Germline CDR1 and CDR2: SGHAT and FQNNGV. The V end was cut by 4 bases, the J end by 8 bases, with 7 bases between. This CDR3 is 11 amino acids long. The CDR3 protein is CASSYTGTQYF. The DNA of the CDR3 is TGTGCCAGCAGCTATACGGGTACGCAGTATTTT.

The chain combines TRBV27 with TRBJ2-7, with 8 bases lining up with TRBD2. The CDR3 consists of 13 residues. The germline gives CDR1 MNHEY, CDR2 SMNVEV (reference sequence). Unmatched junction bases numbered 11, after V lost 7 bases and J lost 9 bases. CDR3 bases: TGTGCCAGCAAGGAGGTTGGGGCGGGAGGGCAGTACTTC. Translating it yields CASKEVGAGGQYF.

The chain employs TRBV5-1 and TRBJ2-7; 7 bases are shared with TRBD1. CDR1 SGHRS and CDR2 YFSETQ come from the germline V gene. J gave up 5 bases and V 4 bases, and 9 bases lay outside the gene matches. There are 14 residues in the CDR3. In DNA, the CDR3 is TGCGCCAGCAGCCCAAGACAGGGCGGCAACGAGCAGTACTTC. It yields the protein CASSPRQGGNEQYF.

This clone is a singleton in its sample. The gene calls are TRBV6-5 and TRBJ2-5, with D perhaps TRBD2 (5 bases). Near its end, the DNA agrees better with TRBJ2-7, so the J call may be wrong. The CDR3 is 14 residues long. Germline CDR1 and CDR2: MNHEY and SVGAGI. CDR3 nucleotides: TGTGCCAGCAGTTACGGACGGGAACTCTACGAGCAGTACTTC. It codes for CASSYGRELYEQYF.

This rearrangement joins TRBV5-6 to TRBJ2-5, with 9 nucleotides matching TRBD2. CDR3 length: 16 residues. V was pared by 1 base and J by 3 bases, with 7 bases of the junction left unmatched. CDR1 and CDR2 (germline): SGHDT, YYEEEE. The CDR3 DNA reads TGTGCCAGCAGCTTGCCAGCGGGGGGTTCTGAAGAGACCCAGTACTTC. It is translated as CASSLPAGGSEETQYF. The full variable domain, with the rest looked up from reference TRBV5-6 and TRBJ2-5, is DAGVTQSPTHLIKTRGQQVTLRCSPKSGHDTVSWYQQALGQGPQFIFQYYEEEERQRGNFPDRFSGHQFPNYSSELNVNALLLGDSALYLCASSLPAGGSEETQYFGPGTRLLVL.

This clone was observed a handful of times. The junction departs from the called germline gene at one end, perhaps through a read error. V usage is TRBV7-7 and J usage is TRBJ2-5, with TRBD1 identical over 7 bases. The V gene's germline CDR1 is SSHAT and CDR2 FNYEAQ (reference sequence). The CDR3 runs 14 residues. CDR3 coding DNA: TGTGCTAGCAGTGACCGGGACAGACAAGAGACCCAGTACTTC. Translated: CASSDRDRQETQYF.

The chain carries TRBV5-1 and TRBJ2-5; D may be TRBD1 (6 bases). Trimming removed 1 base at V and 2 bases at J, with 15 bases between. Germline CDR1 SGHRS, CDR2 YFSETQ. This CDR3 spans 16 amino acids. The CDR3 DNA sequence: TGCGCCAGCAGCTTGTATAGAACGGGACAACAAGAGACCCAGTACTTC. It yields the protein CASSLYRTGQQETQYF.

The genes are TRBV5-4 and TRBJ2-4; a weak D match, TRBD1 (5 bases). CDR3 size: 12 residues. The germline V gene encodes CDR1 SGHNT and CDR2 YYREEE (reference sequence). The ends were cut back, 3 bases at V and 6 bases at J, with 7 bases in the middle. The CDR3 is CASSSQGNIQYF. The CDR3 DNA follows: TGTGCCAGCAGCTCTCAGGGAAACATTCAGTACTTC.

Regarding this clone: A read error may produce the germline difference seen at one junction end. Other nucleotide sequences from this sample produce the same CDR3. The CDR3 DNA reads TGCGCCAGCAGCCAAGTGGTTGTCGACAGGGGAAATTCCCCCCTCCACTTT. Its translation: CASSQVVVDRGNSPLHF. The chain employs TRBV4-1 and TRBJ1-6; 8 bases match TRBD1. Germline V gene sequence: CDR1 MGHRA, CDR2 YSYEKL. CDR3 length: 17 amino acids.

The CDR3 here is CASSVYRGRETQYF. In nucleotides, the CDR3 is TGCGCCAGCAGCGTGTACAGGGGTAGAGAGACCCAGTACTTC. The chain combines TRBV5-1 with TRBJ2-5; TRBD1 matches 7 bases. Germline V gene lookup returns CDR1 SGHRS and CDR2 YFSETQ. V shed 4 bases and J 4 bases; nucleotides not matched to a gene: 7. The CDR3 length is 14 residues.

This chain connects TRBV18 to TRBJ2-3; 9 bases are shared with TRBD2. Germline CDR1 KGHSH, CDR2 LQKENI. The CDR3 totals 15 residues. V trimming: 3 bases; J trimming: 4 bases; junction bases outside the gene matches: 5. The CDR3 DNA follows: TGTGCCAGCTCACCTCTAGCGGGGTCATCAGATACGCAGTATTTT. Encoded protein: CASSPLAGSSDTQYF.

This rearrangement joins TRBV19 to TRBJ2-7; D gene unclear. V lost 4 bases, J lost 4 bases, and 8 bases lay in between. The V gene's germline CDR1 is LNHDA and CDR2 SQIVND (reference sequence). CDR3 length equals 12 residues. CDR3: CASSSGRYEQYF. The DNA of the CDR3 is TGTGCCAGTAGTAGTGGCCGATACGAGCAGTACTTC.

This chain connects TRBV11-2 to TRBJ1-4, with 10 nucleotides matching TRBD1. The CDR3 covers 15 residues. V shed 5 bases and J 7 bases; nucleotides not matched to a gene: 7. Germline lookup yields CDR1 SGHAT and CDR2 FQNNGV. In DNA form, the CDR3 reads TGTGCCAGCAGCCTTTGGACAGGGGGTTTTGAAAAACTGTTTTTT. Protein: CASSLWTGGFEKLFF. The full variable domain, with the rest looked up from reference TRBV11-2 and TRBJ1-4, is EAGVAQSPRYKIIEKRQSVAFWCNPISGHATLYWYQQILGQGPKLLIQFQNNGVVDDSQLPKDRFSAERLKGVDSTLKIQPAKLEDSAVYLCASSLWTGGFEKLFFGSGTQLSVL.

The chain carries TRBV27 and TRBJ1-4, with TRBD1 as a possible D gene (5 bases). The CDR3 sequence is 18 residues long. Germline V CDR1 and CDR2: MNHEY, SMNVEV (reference sequence). Between the trimmed V and J ends, which lost 0 bases and 4 bases, there was a span of 18 bases. This CDR3 reads CASSLSGAPAFYNEKLFF. The CDR3 DNA reads as TGTGCCAGCAGTTTATCAGGGGCCCCCGCGTTCTATAATGAAAAACTGTTTTTT.

This sequence joins TRBV20-1 and TRBJ1-2, with D tentatively TRBD1 (5 bases). This CDR3 contains 11 residues. The V and J ends lost 6 bases and 4 bases respectively, with 9 bases between them. From germline, CDR1 is DFQATT and CDR2 SNEGSKA (reference sequence). CDR3 loop: CSAAGGYGYTF. The DNA for the CDR3 is TGCAGTGCAGCCGGGGGCTATGGCTACACCTTC.

The J gene is TRBJ1-1, the V gene TRBV7-9; no reliable D call. The V end lost 4 bases, the J end lost 4 bases, and 19 bases lay between the germline ends. This CDR3 is 16 amino acids long. Looked up from germline, CDR1 is SEHNR and CDR2 is FQNEAQ (reference sequence). The chain's CDR3 is CASSSPGFKTPTEAFF. The CDR3 DNA reads TGTGCCAGCAGCTCACCGGGATTCAAGACCCCCACTGAAGCTTTCTTT.

CDR3 coding DNA: TGTGCCACTTCCGGGACAGGATCTGGAAACACCATATATTTT. Translated, it gives CATSGTGSGNTIYF. The J gene is TRBJ1-3, the V gene TRBV15; 8 nucleotides match TRBD1. The CDR3 is 14 amino acids. Germline V CDR1 and CDR2: LNHNV, YYDKDF (reference sequence). The junction had 5 bases not matched to a gene; V was cut back by 9 bases and J by 1 base.

A few counts support this clone. V usage is TRBV6-5 and J usage is TRBJ2-3; D is possibly TRBD1 (5 bases). V shed 5 bases and J shed 4 bases, with 10 bases lying between them. Germline CDR1 is MNHEY and CDR2 is SVGAGI. The CDR3 extends over 13 amino acids. CDR3 bases: TGTGCCAGCAGTGGTCAGGGTGCAGATACGCAGTATTTT. Its translation is CASSGQGADTQYF.

The CDR3 sequence is CASSLRLDGEQFF. CDR3 nucleotides: TGTGCCAGCAGCTTGCGACTAGATGGTGAGCAGTTCTTC. The genes are TRBV7-6 and TRBJ2-1, with a possible D match to TRBD2 (6 bases). Germline-derived CDR1 and CDR2 are SGHVS and FNYEAQ. CDR3 length: 13 amino acids. Trimming shortened V by 3 bases and J by 9 bases, and 12 bases separated the two germline ends. The variable domain in full, with the rest retrieved from reference TRBV7-6 and TRBJ2-1, is GAGVSQSPRYKVTKRGQDVALRCDPISGHVSLYWYRQALGQGPEFLTYFNYEAQQDKSGLPNDRFSAERPEGSISTLTIQRTEQRDSAMYRCASSLRLDGEQFFGPGTRLTVL.

The V and J genes are TRBV7-2 and TRBJ2-3; TRBD2 might be the D (6 bases). Trimming removed 2 bases from V and 1 base from J, with 13 bases in between. Germline CDR1 and CDR2: SGHTA and FQGNSA. The CDR3 contains 16 residues. This CDR3 reads CASSLFLGGGTDTQYF. The CDR3 nucleotides are TGTGCCAGCAGCTTATTTCTTGGAGGGGGCACAGATACGCAGTATTTT.

This rearrangement joins TRBV19 to TRBJ1-1, with D uncertain. There are 15 residues in the CDR3. V lost 6 bases to trimming and J lost 4 bases, with 18 bases between them. Germline CDR1 and CDR2: LNHDA and SQIVND (reference sequence). The CDR3 nucleotides are TGTGCCAGTAGCCTATATGGCTCGGGTGGCACTGAAGCTTTCTTT. This codes for CASSLYGSGGTEAFF.

This clone was seen more than once but under ten times. The chain recombines TRBV7-8 with TRBJ2-1; tentatively, D is TRBD2 (6 bases). This CDR3 is built from 12 residues. Germline V lookup: CDR1 SGHVS, CDR2 FQNEAQ. The V gene lost 5 bases and the J gene lost 14 bases, with 16 bases spanning the gap. The CDR3 protein is CASSQAGWGKFF. CDR3 nucleotide sequence: TGTGCCAGCAGCCAAGCGGGCTGGGGCAAGTTCTTC.